The rows below give T cell receptor beta chains drawn from one sample of a study of graft-versus-host responses after intestinal transplantation. Generated by immunoSEQ multiplex PCR, the TCRdb table keeps only in-frame clones and is missing some. The sample shows about 120,000 clones, roughly 95% of them seen only once. These receptors lack a known antigen. The input for sequencing was unstimulated CD8+ T cells sorted from spleen or lymph node cells, taken before intestinal transplant. Every receptor here comes from a human donor who received an intestinal transplant. The CDR3 runs from the conserved cysteine through the conserved F or W. The order of the fields is V gene, J gene, CDR3 protein.

TRBV9	TRBJ2-2	CASSVVPSLKTVNTGELFF
TRBV4-1	TRBJ1-2	CASSPPGTGQIYGYTF
TRBV6-5	TRBJ1-1	CASSNRPKNTEAFF
TRBV6-5	TRBJ1-5	CASTPGQANQPQHF
TRBV11-1	TRBJ1-1	CASSLLNTEAFF
TRBV6-1	TRBJ2-3	CASRGQGADTQYF
TRBV7-6	TRBJ2-7	CASSTTSGPNLSYEQYF
TRBV7-9	TRBJ2-1	CASSPLSGAWNEQFF
TRBV9	TRBJ1-5	CASSVGPVGQPQHF
TRBV6-6	TRBJ2-7	CASSYSSAYEQYF
TRBV5-1	TRBJ2-7	CASSALAIGGYEQYF
TRBV28	TRBJ2-7	CASRWRGLISHEQYF
TRBV13	TRBJ2-3	CASSSRLMWTSGGQTSTDTQYF
TRBV28	TRBJ2-5	CASSSQGIVGETQYF
TRBV2	TRBJ2-7	CAIQRDSPYEQYF
TRBV7-9	TRBJ2-1	CASSLADSSYNEQFF
TRBV7-6	TRBJ2-3	CASSLGTSGRATDTQYF
TRBV10-3	TRBJ2-3	CAISESWRDTDTQYF
TRBV27	TRBJ2-2	CASSFRANTGELFF
TRBV18	TRBJ2-7	CASSPRTWDGTYEQYF
TRBV28	TRBJ1-1	CASSTLQGAATEAFF
TRBV27	TRBJ1-5	CASSFSPGASNQPQHF
TRBV19	TRBJ2-2	CASSTSGSANTGELFF
TRBV4-1	TRBJ1-6	CASSQIGQDRNSPLHF
TRBV18	TRBJ2-1	CASSPTGDSYNEQFF
TRBV7-6	TRBJ2-3	CASSPLSPSQYF
TRBV6-5	TRBJ1-5	CASTLTGSDNQPQHF
TRBV19	TRBJ1-5	CASSIVGVGNQPQHF
TRBV6-6	TRBJ2-7	CASSPEAAAPYEQYF
TRBV28	TRBJ2-7	CASSFGAGPRDYEQYF
TRBV2	TRBJ2-5	CASSEFGGSDETQYF
TRBV5-1	TRBJ2-5	CASSRIPQYF
TRBV9	TRBJ2-7	CVSSVETTGAYEQYF
TRBV23-1	TRBJ2-2	CASSQSRAGDTGELFF
TRBV4-2	TRBJ2-3	CASSQVASGSTQYF
TRBV5-1	TRBJ2-5	CASSLVGGASGETQYF
TRBV7-9	TRBJ2-1	CASSLVTATYNEQFF
TRBV4-1	TRBJ1-1	CASSQGNSEAFF
TRBV9	TRBJ2-2	CASSGGVGTGELFF
TRBV6-5	TRBJ2-1	CASSRTSNNEQFF
TRBV7-9	TRBJ2-7	CASSGGDGIYEQYF